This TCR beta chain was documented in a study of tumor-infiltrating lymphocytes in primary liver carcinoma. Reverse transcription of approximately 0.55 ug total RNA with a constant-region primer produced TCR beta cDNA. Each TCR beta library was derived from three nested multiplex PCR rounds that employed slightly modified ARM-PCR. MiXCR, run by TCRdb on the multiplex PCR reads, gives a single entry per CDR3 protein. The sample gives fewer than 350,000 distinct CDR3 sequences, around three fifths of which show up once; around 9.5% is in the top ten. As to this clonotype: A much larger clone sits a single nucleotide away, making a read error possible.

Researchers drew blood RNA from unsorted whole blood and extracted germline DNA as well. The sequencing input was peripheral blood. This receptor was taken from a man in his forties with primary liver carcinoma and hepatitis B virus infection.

As DNA, the CDR3 is TGTGCCGGCACGGGGGGGAACTCTGGGGCCAACGTCCTGACTTTC. It translates to CAGTGGNSGANVLTF. The rearrangement joins TRBV28 to TRBJ2-6; 8 nucleotides line up with TRBD2. V trimming: 11 bases; J trimming: 0 bases; junction bases outside the gene matches: 6. This CDR3 has 15 amino acids. Germline CDR1 reads MDHEN; CDR2 reads SYDVKM. Full variable domain (outside the CDR3, taken from reference TRBV28 and TRBJ2-6): DVKVTQSSRYLVKRTGEKVFLECVQDMDHENMFWYRQDPGLGLRLIYFSYDVKMKEKGDIPEGYSVSREKKERFSLILESASTNQTSMYLCAGTGGNSGANVLTFGAGSRLTVL.